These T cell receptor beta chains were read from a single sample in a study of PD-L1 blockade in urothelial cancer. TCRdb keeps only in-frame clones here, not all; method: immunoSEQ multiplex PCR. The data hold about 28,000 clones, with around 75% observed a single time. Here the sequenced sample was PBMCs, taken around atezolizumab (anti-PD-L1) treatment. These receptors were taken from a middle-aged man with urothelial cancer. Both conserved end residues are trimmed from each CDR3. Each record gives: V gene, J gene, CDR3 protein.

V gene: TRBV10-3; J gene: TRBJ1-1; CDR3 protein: AISEATGVWAF
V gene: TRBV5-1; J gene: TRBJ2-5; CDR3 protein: ASSLTRLAGQETQY
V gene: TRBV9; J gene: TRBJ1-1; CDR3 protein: ASSVERGRAF
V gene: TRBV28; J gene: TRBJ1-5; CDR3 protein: ASSLPGQLSNQPQH
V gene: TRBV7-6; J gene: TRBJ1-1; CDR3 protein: ASSLAGGMGTEAF
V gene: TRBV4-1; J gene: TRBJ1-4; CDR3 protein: ASSHSTGGRGRAANEKLF
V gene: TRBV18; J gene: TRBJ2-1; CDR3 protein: ANSPINPLAVYNEQF
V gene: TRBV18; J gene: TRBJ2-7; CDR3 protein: ASSPSRLTNYEQY
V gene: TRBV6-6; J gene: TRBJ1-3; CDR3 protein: ASSYDGGSGNTIY
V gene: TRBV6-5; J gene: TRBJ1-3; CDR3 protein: ASSYSGQATIY
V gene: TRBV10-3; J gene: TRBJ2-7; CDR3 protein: AISESSVSYEQY
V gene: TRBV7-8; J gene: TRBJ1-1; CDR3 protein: ASSLADRGSTEAF
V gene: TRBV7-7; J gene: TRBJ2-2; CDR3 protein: ASSPLAAPDTGELF
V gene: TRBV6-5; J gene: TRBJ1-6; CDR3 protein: ASSYSTGTVNSPLH
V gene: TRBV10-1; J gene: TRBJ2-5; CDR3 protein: ASSLKTQY
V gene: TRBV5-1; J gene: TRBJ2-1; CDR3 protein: ASTIRGGYGGDEQF